This T cell receptor beta chain was identified in a study of blood T cells in healthy people across ages (dated by TCRdb to about 2015). Describing the broader study: In model experiments, template switching captured roughly one uniquely barcoded TCR beta cDNA molecule for every two T cells. The study analyzed two additional independent replicas of 1 million unique cDNA reads from the same blood draw for two donors, one aged 18 to 29 and one aged 80 or older. Donors of different ages were randomly distributed across sequencing lanes to avoid experimental bias. Donors were grouped into four age groups: young (average 16 years), middle-aged (about 40), aged (approximately 58) and long-lived (around 80). To track age-related changes in TCR beta repertoire diversity, the study relied on deep sequencing normalized with unique cDNA molecular identifiers. What the work shows at the level of the full study, not this receptor alone: The CMV infection status of donors was not known, potentially confounding age-related changes in expanded clonotypes. Compared with the aged group, the long-lived group had more naive CD4+ T cells, fewer expanded clones and increased TCR diversity, a pattern suggesting age selection. The percentage of naive T cells measured by flow cytometry correlated strongly with observed TCR beta diversity. Since profiling was done on bulk unsorted PBMCs, naive and antigen-experienced compartments could not be conclusively compared. Estimates of total diversity based on one million sequenced T cells were considered lower bounds and underestimates. As age increased, observed TCR beta diversity per million T cells dropped in a roughly linear way, and a significant reduction was already evident by age about 40.

Library preparation used 5' RACE. The reads were generated on an Illumina HiSeq 2500. A second roughly 6 to 12 cycle PCR used a sample-barcoded 5' primer and a J-beta primer mix. A unique molecular identifier was introduced onto each TCR beta cDNA molecule by a template-switch 5' adaptor carrying 12 random nucleotides. At least 3 million CDR3-containing paired-end reads were obtained from each sample. All of the RNA was converted into first-strand cDNA using the Mint cDNA synthesis kit, with a TRBC-specific oligonucleotide serving as the primer. Following uracil-DNA glycosylase treatment, all cDNA underwent a first 18-cycle PCR with the universal primers M1SS and BC2_uni_R. For the original study's pipeline: For normalization, 1 million high-quality reads, each with a distinct molecular identifier, were randomly selected from each sample. Instead of being binned into consensus sequences, reads that shared molecular identifiers were thrown out. MiTCR, with a Q25 quality threshold and the strictest error-elimination algorithm, was used for CDR3 identification, clonotype clustering and error correction. A nonparametric unseen species model with Euler transformation was used to estimate a lower bound on total TCR beta diversity. TCRdb reanalyzed the raw reads on its own, using fastp at Q25 for trimming and MiXCR for clone calling, and kept in-frame beta chains. Rows are unified per CDR3 protein, each entry keeping the most common DNA and genes. Clone size and V and J calls follow TCRdb, not the original study. The sample table lists 1.5 million to 2 million distinct CDR3 sequences, about 32% of them with a count of one. In total, the top ten clones hold about 10% of the sample.

The germline V gene gives CDR1 as KGHDR and CDR2 as SFDVKD. The CDR3 holds 15 amino acids from the cysteine to the phenylalanine. Only the CDR3 DNA stays, 45 bases, in frame from base 1. This clonotype has just a few counts. The antigen it binds to is not known. No base-level quality is on record; no much larger clone is a single base apart. The 40 or so donors, aged about 6 to 95 years, were systemically healthy Caucasian individuals from Russia. Each donor gave about 9.7 milliliters of peripheral blood, drawn into EDTA-treated Vacutainer tubes. Ficoll-Paque density-gradient centrifugation was used to isolate PBMCs, with at least 7 million per sample. Total RNA was extracted from PBMCs with Trizol reagent, with at least 5.5 micrograms obtained per sample. Naive CD45RAhigh/CD27high T cell percentages were measured by flow cytometry on a PBMC aliquot from every donor.

This chain joins TRBV24-1 to TRBJ2-7; matching of 8 bases hints at TRBD1 as the D gene. Matching the DNA end better, TRBJ2-4 makes the J call doubtful. This TCR was recovered from a woman aged 30 to 39 in good health. Sequenced sample: blood. Here the CDR3 is given as CATNRGEGTKNIQYF. The base sequence is TGTGCCACCAACAGGGGGGAGGGAACCAAAAACATTCAGTACTTC.